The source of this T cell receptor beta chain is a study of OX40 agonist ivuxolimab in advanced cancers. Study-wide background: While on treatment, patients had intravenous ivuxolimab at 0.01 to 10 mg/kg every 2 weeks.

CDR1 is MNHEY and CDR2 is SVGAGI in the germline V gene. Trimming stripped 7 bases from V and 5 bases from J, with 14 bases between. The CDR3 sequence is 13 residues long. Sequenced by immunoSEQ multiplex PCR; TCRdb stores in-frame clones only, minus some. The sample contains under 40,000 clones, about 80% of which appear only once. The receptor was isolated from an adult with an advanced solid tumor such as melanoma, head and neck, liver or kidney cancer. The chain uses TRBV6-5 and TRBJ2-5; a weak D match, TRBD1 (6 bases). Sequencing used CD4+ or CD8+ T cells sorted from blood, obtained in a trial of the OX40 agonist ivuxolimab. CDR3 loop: CASTSQGWETQYF. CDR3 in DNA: TGTGCCAGCACCTCACAGGGTTGGGAGACCCAGTACTTC.